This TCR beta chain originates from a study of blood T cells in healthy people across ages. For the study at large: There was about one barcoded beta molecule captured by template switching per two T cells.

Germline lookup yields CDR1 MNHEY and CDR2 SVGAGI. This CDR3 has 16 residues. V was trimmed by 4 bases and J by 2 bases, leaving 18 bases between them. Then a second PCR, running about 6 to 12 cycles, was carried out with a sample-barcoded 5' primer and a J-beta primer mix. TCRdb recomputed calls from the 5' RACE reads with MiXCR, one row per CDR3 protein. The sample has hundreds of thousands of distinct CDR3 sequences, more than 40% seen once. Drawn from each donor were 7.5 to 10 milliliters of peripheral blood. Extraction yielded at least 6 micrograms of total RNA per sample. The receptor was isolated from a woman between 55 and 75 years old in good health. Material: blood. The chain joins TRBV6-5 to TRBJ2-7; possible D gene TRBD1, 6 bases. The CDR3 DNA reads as TGTGCCAGCAGTTCAGGGACAAATGATCCACCCTACGAGCAGTACTTC. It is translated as CASSSGTNDPPYEQYF.